Following are 18 T cell receptor beta chains from one sample sequenced in a study of blood T cells in healthy people across ages. A J-beta primer mix and a sample-barcoded 5' primer were used in a second PCR of about 7 to 12 cycles. TCRdb passed the 5' RACE reads through MiXCR, listing each CDR3 protein once. The repertoire has about 900,000 distinct CDR3 sequences, around 48% of them found once; the top ten carry around 15%. Sample: blood. These receptors all stem from a man aged 30 to 45 in good health.

The chain has TRBV27 and TRBJ2-7; tentative D call: TRBD2 (7 bases). Germline values: CDR1 MNHEY, CDR2 SMNVEV (reference sequence). V gave up 0 bases and J gave up 4 bases, with 13 bases separating them. The CDR3 loop spans 15 amino acids. The CDR3 protein is CASSLSWGGKYEQYF. The CDR3 region has the DNA TGTGCCAGCAGTTTATCGTGGGGGGGCAAGTACGAGCAGTACTTC.

This clonotype was found a few times. The chain is built from TRBV27 and TRBJ2-7, with TRBD2 as a possible D gene (5 bases). V was clipped by 7 bases and J by 1 base, with 11 bases between them. The germline gives CDR1 MNHEY, CDR2 SMNVEV (reference sequence). The CDR3 totals 13 residues. CDR3 loop: CASTAGGSYEQYF. CDR3 DNA: TGTGCCAGCACCGCAGGAGGTTCCTACGAGCAGTACTTC.

The rearrangement joins TRBV29-1 to TRBJ2-1; D uncertain. Trimming pared 6 bases from V and 8 bases from J, leaving 11 bases between. The CDR3 runs 11 residues. CDR1 and CDR2 (germline): SQVTM, ANQGSEA. The CDR3 spells CSVGQRDEQFF. The CDR3 DNA is TGCAGCGTGGGCCAAAGGGATGAGCAGTTCTTC.

In this sample, this clonotype turned up a few times. This chain uses TRBV7-9 with TRBJ2-1; 8 bases fit TRBD2. V was pared by 3 bases and J by 6 bases, with 10 bases of the junction left unmatched. The CDR3 sequence is 16 residues long. Looked up from germline, CDR1 is SEHNR and CDR2 is FQNEAQ (reference sequence). CDR3 protein: CASSFWSGTRVNEQFF. Here the CDR3 DNA reads TGTGCCAGCAGCTTCTGGTCCGGGACTAGGGTCAATGAGCAGTTCTTC.

This clonotype was seen repeatedly, ten times or more. The rearrangement links TRBV7-9 to TRBJ2-3, with a weak D call TRBD2 (6 bases). The CDR3 has 13 residues. Germline V gene data show CDR1 as SEHNR and CDR2 as FQNEAQ (reference sequence). Trimming removed 2 bases from V and 6 bases from J, with 9 bases in between. The CDR3 DNA follows: TGTGCCAGCAGCTTATACGGAGGGGATACGCAGTATTTT. Amino acid sequence: CASSLYGGDTQYF.

V and J are TRBV4-1 and TRBJ1-1; D unresolved. This CDR3 has 15 residues. Germline values: CDR1 MGHRA, CDR2 YSYEKL. Deletions cut 0 bases from V and 2 bases from J, with 10 bases between. The CDR3 region has the DNA TGCGCCAGCAGCCAAGAAGGCGGCGGAAACACTGAAGCTTTCTTT. It codes for CASSQEGGGNTEAFF.

Concerning this clonotype itself: A single base separates this from a much larger clone, so it may be a read error. This chain connects TRBV6-2 or TRBV6-3 to TRBJ2-1, with TRBD2 identical over 12 bases. Per the germline V gene, CDR1 is MNHEY and CDR2 is SVGEGT. J was trimmed by 5 bases and V by 5 bases; bases with no gene match: 13. The CDR3 sequence is 18 residues long. CDR3 amino acids: CASSTGLAGGAWHNEQFF. The CDR3 DNA is TGTGCCAGCAGTACAGGGCTAGCGGGAGGGGCGTGGCACAATGAGCAGTTCTTC.

This clonotype was detected a few times. The V call is TRBV11-3, the J call TRBJ2-1; D is perhaps TRBD1 (6 bases). This CDR3 is built from 15 residues. Germline CDR1 SGHNT, CDR2 YENEEA. Trimming shortened V by 8 bases and J by 9 bases, and 23 bases separated the two germline ends. CDR3 sequence reads: CASGRSGTWPSEQFF. CDR3 DNA sequence: TGTGCCAGCGGCCGCTCCGGGACATGGCCGTCTGAGCAGTTCTTC.

The rearrangement links TRBV19 to TRBJ1-2; D remains ambiguous. Per germline, CDR1 LNHDA and CDR2 SQIVND (reference sequence). This CDR3 contains 13 residues. Trimming shortened V by 8 bases and J by 2 bases, and 12 bases separated the two germline ends. The CDR3 protein is CASFGNLNYGYTF. In DNA form, the CDR3 reads TGTGCCAGTTTCGGAAACCTCAACTATGGCTACACCTTC.

In the case of this clonotype: Relative to the germline gene, one junction end is altered; a read error may explain this. The rearrangement uses TRBV20-1 and TRBJ1-6; TRBD1 might be the D (5 bases). CDR3 length equals 15 residues. The germline V gene has CDR1 DFQATT and CDR2 SNEGSKA (reference sequence). The CDR3: CSAIGGRIDNSLLHF. CDR3 nucleotide sequence: TGCAGTGCCATTGGGGGGAGGATAGATAATTCACTCCTCCACTTT.

Concerning this clonotype: A clone one base away is much larger, so this may be a read error. V gene TRBV9 combines with J gene TRBJ2-3, with unresolved D. Germline V CDR1 and CDR2: SGDLS, YYNGEE. The CDR3 is made up of 15 amino acids. Between the trimmed V and J ends, which lost 4 bases and 3 bases, there was a span of 15 bases. Here the CDR3 reads CASSLLDPATDTQYF. The CDR3 DNA reads TGTGCCAGCAGCCTCCTGGATCCCGCGACAGATACGCAGTATTTT.

This clonotype was counted ten times or more. The genes are TRBV12-3 or TRBV12-4 and TRBJ2-5, with D possibly being TRBD2 (8 bases). The CDR3 is made up of 13 amino acids. Trimming took 7 bases from V and 5 from J, leaving 14 bases between them. The CDR3, as DNA: TGTGCCAGCACGGGAGGGGGACAGGAGACCCAGTACTTC. Its translation is CASTGGGQETQYF.

This clonotype occurred many times. The chain couples TRBV6-6 to TRBJ2-1, with 9 bases matching TRBD1. Germline CDR1 and CDR2: MNHNY and SVGAGI (reference sequence). The junction had 3 bases not matched to a gene; V was cut back by 6 bases and J by 0 bases. This CDR3 region has 15 residues. The CDR3 DNA follows: TGTGCCAGCAGCTCGACAGGGGGCTCCTACAATGAGCAGTTCTTC. It translates to CASSSTGGSYNEQFF.

Turning to this clonotype: Relative to the germline gene, one junction end is altered; a read error may explain this. The chain links TRBV3-1 to TRBJ1-2; D is unclear. CDR3 length: 15 amino acids. Germline-derived CDR1 and CDR2 are LGHDT and YNNKEL (reference sequence). In nucleotides, the CDR3 is TGTGCCAACAGCCAAGAGGCCAGATCTGACTATGGCTACACCTTC. As protein: CANSQEARSDYGYTF.

The CDR3 region has the DNA TGCAGTGCTAGAGATCCTACAGGAAACTACGAGCAGTACTTC. Translation: CSARDPTGNYEQYF. The chain couples TRBV20-1 to TRBJ2-7, with D tentatively TRBD1 (5 bases). Trimming stripped 0 bases from V and 3 bases from J, with 12 bases between. Germline V gene lookup returns CDR1 DFQATT and CDR2 SNEGSKA (reference sequence). The CDR3 is 14 residues long.

This clonotype was counted at least ten times. The gene calls are TRBV7-2 and TRBJ2-7; 8 nucleotides agree with TRBD2. Germline V gene lookup returns CDR1 SGHTA and CDR2 FQGNSA. This CDR3 has 16 residues. J gave up 2 bases and V 2 bases, and 8 bases lay outside the gene matches. The CDR3 protein is CASSLRIAGLTYEQYF. In nucleotides, the CDR3 is TGTGCCAGCAGCTTACGGATAGCGGGGCTTACCTACGAGCAGTACTTC.

The rearrangement uses TRBV21-1 and TRBJ1-1; TRBD1, the table's D call, was not compared with the DNA. TRBV21-1 constitutes a pseudogene. The CDR3 has 16 residues. Here the CDR3 reads CASSLPWGEIGTEAFF. Here the CDR3 DNA reads TGTGCCAGCAGCCTCCCATGGGGGGAGATTGGCACTGAAGCTTTCTTT.

The gene calls are TRBV12-3 or TRBV12-4 and TRBJ2-1, with D perhaps TRBD1 or TRBD2 (5 bases each). The CDR3 covers 15 residues. V lost 3 bases and J 2 bases, leaving 11 bases between the germline ends. The CDR3: CASSFWGFTYNEQFF. The CDR3 region has the DNA TGTGCCAGCAGTTTTTGGGGGTTCACCTACAATGAGCAGTTCTTC.